The 11 T cell receptor beta chains listed next were all sequenced from one sample in a study of cytomegalovirus exposure and HLA in healthy donors (dated by TCRdb to 2016 to 2017). Libraries came from the immunoSEQ multiplex PCR assay. The multiplex PCR relied on a mix of 60 forward primers for TCR Vbeta segments and 13 reverse primers for TCR Jbeta segments. TCRdb re-hosts the immuneACCESS table, in-frame sequences only. Its copies lack some clones; in the studies checked, an unresolved V gene accounts for under half of them, and the cause for the rest is not known. The sample table shows roughly 120,000 clones, and 81% are seen once. About 2.4% of the sample is taken by the ten largest. Input material: PBMCs. Every receptor here comes from a woman aged 40 to 49 in good health and CMV-seronegative.

Here the CDR3 DNA reads TGTGCCAGCTCCCTGGGCACCTCTGGAAACACCATATATTTT. It is translated as CASSLGTSGNTIYF. The chain joins TRBV6-6 to TRBJ1-3; no reliable D call. V lost 8 bases and J 0 bases, leaving 11 bases between the germline ends. CDR3 length equals 14 residues. The V gene's germline CDR1 is MNHNY and CDR2 SVGAGI (reference sequence).

The V gene is TRBV6-1, the J gene TRBJ1-2, with a possible D match to TRBD1 (5 bases). The CDR3 length is 13 residues. CDR1 and CDR2 from the germline V gene are MNHNS and SASEGT. Trimming removed 1 base from V and 6 bases from J, with 9 bases in between. The CDR3 region has the DNA TGTGCCAGCAGTGAAGGAGGCAGGGATGGCTACACCTTC. It specifies CASSEGGRDGYTF.

This chain connects TRBV7-9 to TRBJ1-3; 7 nucleotides align to TRBD1. This CDR3 has 16 amino acids. Germline CDR1 reads SEHNR; CDR2 reads FQNEAQ (reference sequence). V dropped 5 bases and J dropped 1; count of bases not matched to a gene: 8. DNA of the CDR3: TGTGCCAGCAGCCTGGGACAGCCGAATTCTGGAAACACCATATATTTT. Its protein is CASSLGQPNSGNTIYF.

The chain combines TRBV7-8 with TRBJ2-1; D is unclear. Germline assignment: CDR1 SGHVS and CDR2 FQNEAQ. V dropped 6 bases and J dropped 8 bases, with 14 bases sitting between them. The CDR3 totals 13 residues. CDR3 nucleotide sequence: TGTGCCAGCAGGGATAACGGGTGGGATGAGCAGTTCTTC. This codes for CASRDNGWDEQFF.

The sample holds a few counts of this clone. The J gene is TRBJ1-5, the V gene TRBV6-5, with D possibly TRBD1 on 5 matching bases. V was shortened by 4 bases and J by 1 base, with 14 bases between the two germline ends. CDR3 length: 16 amino acids. Germline CDR1 and CDR2: MNHEY and SVGAGI. CDR3 sequence reads: CASSFGAGESNQPQHF. CDR3 coding DNA: TGTGCCAGCAGTTTCGGGGCGGGGGAAAGCAATCAGCCCCAGCATTTT.

The CDR3 region has the DNA TGTGCCAGCAGCTTAGCTCGTCCCGGTAGCACAGATACGCAGTATTTT. It translates to CASSLARPGSTDTQYF. V is TRBV11-2 and J is TRBJ2-3; D is unclear. This CDR3 is built from 16 residues. Trimming stripped 1 base from V and 0 bases from J, with 11 bases between. Germline assignment: CDR1 SGHAT and CDR2 FQNNGV.

This chain connects TRBV11-1 to TRBJ2-5, with D possibly being TRBD2 (5 bases). CDR3 length: 12 residues. Trimming shortened V by 6 bases and J by 2 bases, and 7 bases separated the two germline ends. The germline gives CDR1 SGHAT, CDR2 FQDESV (reference sequence). In nucleotides, the CDR3 is TGTGCCAGCAGTCGGAGGCAAGAGACCCAGTACTTC. This sequence encodes CASSRRQETQYF.

The chain joins TRBV2 to TRBJ2-1; 11 nucleotides match TRBD2. This CDR3 region has 15 residues. With V trimmed by 7 bases and J by 10 bases, 12 bases remained unmatched. The germline V gene has CDR1 SNHLY and CDR2 FYNNEI. This CDR3 is CASTLSGRGQGEQFF. The DNA of the CDR3 is TGTGCCAGCACACTTAGCGGGAGGGGTCAGGGGGAGCAGTTCTTC.

J is TRBJ2-1 and V is TRBV10-3; TRBD2 matches 12 bases. J was trimmed by 8 bases and V by 2 bases; bases with no gene match: 7. Per germline, CDR1 ENHRY and CDR2 SYGVKD. The CDR3 covers 16 residues. CDR3 residues: CAISEVGLAGGYEQFF. The CDR3 coding sequence is TGTGCCATCAGTGAGGTGGGCCTAGCGGGGGGGTATGAGCAGTTCTTC.

The rearrangement uses TRBV27 and TRBJ2-2, with a possible D match to TRBD2 (6 bases). From germline, CDR1 is MNHEY and CDR2 SMNVEV (reference sequence). CDR3 length: 18 amino acids. V was trimmed by 6 bases and J by 4 bases, leaving 24 bases between them. The CDR3 DNA follows: TGTGCCAGCAGAGGGCGGGACCTGAGAGGTGGCGGCACCGGGGAGCTGTTTTTT. It is translated as CASRGRDLRGGGTGELFF.

The chain uses TRBV27 and TRBJ2-7, with D possibly matching TRBD2 (5 bases). The CDR3 contains 15 residues. CDR1 and CDR2 (germline): MNHEY, SMNVEV (reference sequence). Trimming removed 6 bases from V and 5 bases from J, with 20 bases in between. For the CDR3, the DNA is TGTGCCAGCAGCCCTCAGAGGGTAGGGTCGGACGAGCAGTACTTC. This codes for CASSPQRVGSDEQYF.